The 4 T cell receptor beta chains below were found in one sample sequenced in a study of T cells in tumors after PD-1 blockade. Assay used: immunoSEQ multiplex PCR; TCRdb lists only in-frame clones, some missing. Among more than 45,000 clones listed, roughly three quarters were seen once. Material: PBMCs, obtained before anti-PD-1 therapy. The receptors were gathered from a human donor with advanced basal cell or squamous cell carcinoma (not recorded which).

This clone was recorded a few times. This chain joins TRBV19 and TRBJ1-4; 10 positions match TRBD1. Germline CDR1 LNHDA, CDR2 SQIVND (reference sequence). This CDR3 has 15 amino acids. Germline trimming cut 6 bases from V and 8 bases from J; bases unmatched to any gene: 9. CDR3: CASSLTGTGDEKLFF. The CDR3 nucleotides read TGTGCCAGTAGCCTAACCGGGACAGGGGACGAAAAACTGTTTTTT.

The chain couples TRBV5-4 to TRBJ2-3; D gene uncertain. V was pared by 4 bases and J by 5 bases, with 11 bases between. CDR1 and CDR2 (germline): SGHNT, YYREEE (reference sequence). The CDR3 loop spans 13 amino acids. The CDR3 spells CASSTGDLDTQYF. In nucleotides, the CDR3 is TGTGCCAGCAGCACCGGAGACCTAGATACGCAGTATTTT.

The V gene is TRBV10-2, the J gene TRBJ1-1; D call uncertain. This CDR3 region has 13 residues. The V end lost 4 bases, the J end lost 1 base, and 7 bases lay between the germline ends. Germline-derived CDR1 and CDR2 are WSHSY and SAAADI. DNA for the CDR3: TGCGCCAGCAGTGGCCTGTGGAACACTGAAGCTTTCTTT. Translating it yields CASSGLWNTEAFF.

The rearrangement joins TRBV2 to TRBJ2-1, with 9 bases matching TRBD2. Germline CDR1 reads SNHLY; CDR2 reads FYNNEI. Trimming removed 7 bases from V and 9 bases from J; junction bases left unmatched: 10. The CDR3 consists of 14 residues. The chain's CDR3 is CASKVSAGGSEQFF. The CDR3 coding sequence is TGTGCCAGCAAGGTTTCGGCGGGAGGGAGTGAGCAGTTCTTC.